This T cell receptor beta chain was retrieved from a study of T cell responses to AZD1222 COVID-19 vaccine. Produced via immunoSEQ multiplex PCR; TCRdb's table is partial and in-frame only. The table lists about 100,000 clones, about 88% of them singletons. Trimming shortened V by 4 bases and J by 2 bases, and 4 bases separated the two germline ends. The germline gives CDR1 SGHRS, CDR2 YFSETQ. This CDR3 comprises 11 residues. Specimen: peripheral blood, collected on day 0 of AZD1222 vaccination. The chain carries TRBV5-1 and TRBJ2-7; D gene ambiguous. The origin of this receptor is an adult in good health. CDR3: CASSETYEQYF. CDR3 bases: TGCGCCAGCAGCGAAACCTACGAGCAGTACTTC.